The count of the clone carrying this T cell receptor (beta chain) is one. Its antigen is not identified. The treatment here: around 19 received Ad26.COV2.S at low or high dose, single or two shots; roughly five received placebo; per-sample allocation not given. The investigators took samples on day 63 after the first vaccine or placebo injection. The source of the sample is a study of Ad26.COV2.S vaccination and SARS-CoV-2 variants. Study-wide context: Donor was assigned to the Ad26.COV2.S arm of trial COV1001. The study gave Ad26.COV2.S intramuscularly, once or twice 56 days apart. General study findings and limits: Recipients of vaccine and of placebo showed similar breadth of their non-spike TCR repertoires. There was a possibility that the TCR breadth and depth analyses underestimated total T cell responses.

The CDR3 length is 19 residues. The data were produced by immunoSEQ multiplex PCR, yet TCRdb's version contains in-frame clones alone and is incomplete. The sample holds over 300,000 clones, roughly four fifths seen once. V gene TRBV12-2 combines with J gene TRBJ1-3. TRBV12-2 is tagged as a pseudogene. The sequencing used peripheral blood, collected in a trial of Ad26.COV2.S vaccine versus placebo. The origin of this receptor is a person aged 18-65 years who received the Ad26.COV2.S COVID-19 vaccine or a placebo. CDR3: CASRSHAPGLKSSGNTIYF. The CDR3 DNA reads as TGTGCAAGTCGCTCCCACGCTCCGGGACTGAAGAGCTCTGGAAACACCATATATTTT.